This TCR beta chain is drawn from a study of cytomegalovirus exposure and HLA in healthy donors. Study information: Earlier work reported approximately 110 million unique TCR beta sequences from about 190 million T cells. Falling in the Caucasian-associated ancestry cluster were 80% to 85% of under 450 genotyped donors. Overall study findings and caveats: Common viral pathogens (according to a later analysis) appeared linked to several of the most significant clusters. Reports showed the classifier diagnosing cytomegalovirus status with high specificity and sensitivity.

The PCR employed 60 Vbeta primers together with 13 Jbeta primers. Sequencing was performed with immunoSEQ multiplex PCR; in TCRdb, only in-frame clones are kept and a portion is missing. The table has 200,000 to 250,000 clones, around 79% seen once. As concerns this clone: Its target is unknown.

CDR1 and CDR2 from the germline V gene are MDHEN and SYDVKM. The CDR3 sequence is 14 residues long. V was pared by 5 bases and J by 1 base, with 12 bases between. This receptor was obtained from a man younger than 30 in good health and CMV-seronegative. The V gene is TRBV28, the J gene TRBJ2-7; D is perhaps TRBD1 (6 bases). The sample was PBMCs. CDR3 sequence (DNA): TGTGCCAGCAGTCCCCTACAGGGTTCCTACGAGCAGTACTTC. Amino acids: CASSPLQGSYEQYF.